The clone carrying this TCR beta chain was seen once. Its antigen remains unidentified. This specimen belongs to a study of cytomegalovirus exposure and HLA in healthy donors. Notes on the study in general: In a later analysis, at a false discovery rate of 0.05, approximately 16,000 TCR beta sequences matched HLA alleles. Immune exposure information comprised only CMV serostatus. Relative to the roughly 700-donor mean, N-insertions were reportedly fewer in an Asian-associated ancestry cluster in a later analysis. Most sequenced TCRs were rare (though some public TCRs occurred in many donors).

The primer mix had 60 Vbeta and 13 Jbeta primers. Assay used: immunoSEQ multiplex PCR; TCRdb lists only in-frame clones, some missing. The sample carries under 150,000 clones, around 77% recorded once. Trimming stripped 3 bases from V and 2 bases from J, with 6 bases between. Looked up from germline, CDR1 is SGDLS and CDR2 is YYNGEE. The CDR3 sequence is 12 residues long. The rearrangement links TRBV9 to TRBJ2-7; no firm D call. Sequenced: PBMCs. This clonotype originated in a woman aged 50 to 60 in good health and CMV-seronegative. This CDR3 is CASSGATYEQYF. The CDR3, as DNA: TGTGCCAGCAGCGGGGCGACCTACGAGCAGTACTTC.